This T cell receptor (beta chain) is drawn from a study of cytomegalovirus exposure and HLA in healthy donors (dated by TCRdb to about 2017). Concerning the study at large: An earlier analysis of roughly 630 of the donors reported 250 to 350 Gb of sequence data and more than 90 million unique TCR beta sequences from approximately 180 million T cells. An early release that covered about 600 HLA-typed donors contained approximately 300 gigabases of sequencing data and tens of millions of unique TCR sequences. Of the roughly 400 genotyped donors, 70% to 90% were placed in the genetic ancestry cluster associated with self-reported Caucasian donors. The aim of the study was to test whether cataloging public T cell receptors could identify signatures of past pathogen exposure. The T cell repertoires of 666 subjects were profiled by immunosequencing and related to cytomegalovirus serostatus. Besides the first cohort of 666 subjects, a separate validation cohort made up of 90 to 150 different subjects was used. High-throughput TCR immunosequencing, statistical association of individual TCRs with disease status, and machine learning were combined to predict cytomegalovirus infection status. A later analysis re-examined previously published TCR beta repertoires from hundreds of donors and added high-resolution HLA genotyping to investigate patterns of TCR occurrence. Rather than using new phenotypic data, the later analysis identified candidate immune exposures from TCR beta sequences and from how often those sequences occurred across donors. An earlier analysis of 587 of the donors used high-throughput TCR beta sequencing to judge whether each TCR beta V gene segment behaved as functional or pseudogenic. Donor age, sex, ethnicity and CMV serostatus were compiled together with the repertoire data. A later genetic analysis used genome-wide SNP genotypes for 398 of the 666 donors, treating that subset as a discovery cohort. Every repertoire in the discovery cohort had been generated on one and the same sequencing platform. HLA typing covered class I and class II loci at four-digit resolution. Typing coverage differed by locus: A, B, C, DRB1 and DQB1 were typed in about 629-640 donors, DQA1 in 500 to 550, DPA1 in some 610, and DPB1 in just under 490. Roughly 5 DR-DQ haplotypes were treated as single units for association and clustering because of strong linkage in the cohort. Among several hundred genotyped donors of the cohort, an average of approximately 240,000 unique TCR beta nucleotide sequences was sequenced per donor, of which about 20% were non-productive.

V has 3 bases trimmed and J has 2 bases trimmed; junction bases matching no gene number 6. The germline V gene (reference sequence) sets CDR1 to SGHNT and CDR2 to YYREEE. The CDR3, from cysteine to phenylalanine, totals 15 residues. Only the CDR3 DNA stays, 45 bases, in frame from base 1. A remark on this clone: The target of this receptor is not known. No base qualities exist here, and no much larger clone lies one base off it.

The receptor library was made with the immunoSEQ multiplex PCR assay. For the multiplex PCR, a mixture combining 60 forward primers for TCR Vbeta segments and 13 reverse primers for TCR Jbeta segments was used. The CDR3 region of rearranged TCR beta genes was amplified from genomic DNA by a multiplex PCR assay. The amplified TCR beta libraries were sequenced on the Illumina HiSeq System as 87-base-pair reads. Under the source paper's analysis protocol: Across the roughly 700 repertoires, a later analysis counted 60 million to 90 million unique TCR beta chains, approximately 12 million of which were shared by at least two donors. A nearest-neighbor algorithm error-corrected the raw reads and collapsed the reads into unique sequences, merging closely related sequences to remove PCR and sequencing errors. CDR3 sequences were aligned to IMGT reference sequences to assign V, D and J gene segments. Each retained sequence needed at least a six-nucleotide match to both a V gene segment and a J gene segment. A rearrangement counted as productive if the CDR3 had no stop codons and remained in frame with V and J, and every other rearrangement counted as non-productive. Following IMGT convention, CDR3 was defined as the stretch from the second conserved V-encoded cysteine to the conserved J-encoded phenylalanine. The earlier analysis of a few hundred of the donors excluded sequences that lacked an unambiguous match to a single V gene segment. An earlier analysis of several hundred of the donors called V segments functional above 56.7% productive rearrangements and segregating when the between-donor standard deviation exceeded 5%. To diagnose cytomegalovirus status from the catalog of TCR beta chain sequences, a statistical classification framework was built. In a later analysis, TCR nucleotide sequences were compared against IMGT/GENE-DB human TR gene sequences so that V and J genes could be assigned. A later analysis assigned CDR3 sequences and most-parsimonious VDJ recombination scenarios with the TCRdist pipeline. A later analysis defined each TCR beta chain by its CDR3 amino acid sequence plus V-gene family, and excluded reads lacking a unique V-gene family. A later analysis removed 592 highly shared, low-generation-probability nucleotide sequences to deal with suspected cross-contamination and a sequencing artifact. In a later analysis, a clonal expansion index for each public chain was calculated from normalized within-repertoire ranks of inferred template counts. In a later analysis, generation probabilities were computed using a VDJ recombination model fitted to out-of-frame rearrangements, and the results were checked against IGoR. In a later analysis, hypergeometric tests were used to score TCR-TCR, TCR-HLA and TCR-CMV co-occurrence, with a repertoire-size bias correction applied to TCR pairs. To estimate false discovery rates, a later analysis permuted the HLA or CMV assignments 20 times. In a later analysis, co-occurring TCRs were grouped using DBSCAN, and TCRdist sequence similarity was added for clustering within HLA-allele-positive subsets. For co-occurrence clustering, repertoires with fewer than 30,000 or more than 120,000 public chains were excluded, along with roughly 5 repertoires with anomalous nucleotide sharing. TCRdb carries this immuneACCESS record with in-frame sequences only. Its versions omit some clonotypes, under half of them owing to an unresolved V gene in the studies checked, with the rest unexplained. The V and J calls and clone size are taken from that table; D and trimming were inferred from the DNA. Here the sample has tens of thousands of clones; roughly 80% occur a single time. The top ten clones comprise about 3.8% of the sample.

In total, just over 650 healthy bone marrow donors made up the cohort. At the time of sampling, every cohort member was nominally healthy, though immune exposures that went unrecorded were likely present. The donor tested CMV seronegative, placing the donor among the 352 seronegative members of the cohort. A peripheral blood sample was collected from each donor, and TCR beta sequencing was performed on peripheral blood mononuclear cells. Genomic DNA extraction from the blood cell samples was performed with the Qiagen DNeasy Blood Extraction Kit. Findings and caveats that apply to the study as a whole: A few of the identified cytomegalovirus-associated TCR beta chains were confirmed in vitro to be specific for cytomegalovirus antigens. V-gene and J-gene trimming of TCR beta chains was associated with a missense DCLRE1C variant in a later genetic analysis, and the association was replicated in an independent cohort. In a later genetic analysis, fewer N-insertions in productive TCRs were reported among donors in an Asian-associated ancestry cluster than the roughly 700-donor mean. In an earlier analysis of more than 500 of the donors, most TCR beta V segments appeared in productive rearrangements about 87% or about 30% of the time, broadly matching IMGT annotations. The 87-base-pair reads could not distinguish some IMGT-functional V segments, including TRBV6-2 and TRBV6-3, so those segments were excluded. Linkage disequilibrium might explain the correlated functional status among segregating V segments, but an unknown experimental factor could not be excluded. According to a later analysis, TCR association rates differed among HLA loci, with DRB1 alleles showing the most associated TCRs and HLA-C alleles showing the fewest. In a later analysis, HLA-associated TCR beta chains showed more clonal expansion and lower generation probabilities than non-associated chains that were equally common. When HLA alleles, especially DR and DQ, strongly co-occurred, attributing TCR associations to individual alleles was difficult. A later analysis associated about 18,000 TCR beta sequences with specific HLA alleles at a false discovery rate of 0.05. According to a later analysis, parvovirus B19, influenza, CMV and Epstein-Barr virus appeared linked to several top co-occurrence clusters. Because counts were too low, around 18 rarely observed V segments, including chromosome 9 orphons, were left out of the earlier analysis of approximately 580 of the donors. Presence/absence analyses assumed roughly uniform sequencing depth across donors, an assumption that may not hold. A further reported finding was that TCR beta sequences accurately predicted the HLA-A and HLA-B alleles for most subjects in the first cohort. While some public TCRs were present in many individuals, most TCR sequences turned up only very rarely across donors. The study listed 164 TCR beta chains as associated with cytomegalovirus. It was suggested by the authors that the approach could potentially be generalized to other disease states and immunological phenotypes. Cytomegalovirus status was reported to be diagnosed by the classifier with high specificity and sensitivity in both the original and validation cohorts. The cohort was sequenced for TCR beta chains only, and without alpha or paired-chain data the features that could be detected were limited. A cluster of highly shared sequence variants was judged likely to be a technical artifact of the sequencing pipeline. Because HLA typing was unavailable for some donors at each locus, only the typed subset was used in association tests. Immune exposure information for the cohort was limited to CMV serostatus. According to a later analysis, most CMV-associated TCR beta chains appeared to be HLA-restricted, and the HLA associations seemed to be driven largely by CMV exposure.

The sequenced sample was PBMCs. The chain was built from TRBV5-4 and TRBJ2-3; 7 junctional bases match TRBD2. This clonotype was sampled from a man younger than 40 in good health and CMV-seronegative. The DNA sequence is TGTGCCAGCAGCTCCCCTAGCGGAAACACAGATACGCAGTATTTT. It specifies CASSSPSGNTDTQYF.